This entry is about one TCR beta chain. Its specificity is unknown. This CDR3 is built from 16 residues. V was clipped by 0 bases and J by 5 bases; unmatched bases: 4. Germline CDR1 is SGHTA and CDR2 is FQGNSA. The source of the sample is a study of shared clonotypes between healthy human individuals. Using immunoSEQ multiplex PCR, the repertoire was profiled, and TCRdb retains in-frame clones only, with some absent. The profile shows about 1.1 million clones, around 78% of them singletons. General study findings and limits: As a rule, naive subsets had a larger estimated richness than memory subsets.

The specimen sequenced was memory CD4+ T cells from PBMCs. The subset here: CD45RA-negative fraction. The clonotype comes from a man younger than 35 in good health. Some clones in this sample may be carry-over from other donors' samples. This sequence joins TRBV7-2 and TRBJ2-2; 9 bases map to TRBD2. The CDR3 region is CASSLAAGGRTGELFF. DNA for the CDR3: TGTGCCAGCAGCTTAGCAGCGGGAGGTCGGACCGGGGAGCTGTTTTTT.